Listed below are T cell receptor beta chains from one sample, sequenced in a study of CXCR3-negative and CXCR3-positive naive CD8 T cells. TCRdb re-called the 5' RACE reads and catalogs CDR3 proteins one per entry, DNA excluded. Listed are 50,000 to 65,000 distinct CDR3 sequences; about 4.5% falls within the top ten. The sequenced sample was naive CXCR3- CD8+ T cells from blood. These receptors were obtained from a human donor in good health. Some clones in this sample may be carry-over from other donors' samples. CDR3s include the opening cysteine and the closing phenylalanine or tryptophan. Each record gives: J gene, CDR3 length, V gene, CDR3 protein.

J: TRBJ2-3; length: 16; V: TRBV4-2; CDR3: CASSQLTSGGTDTQYF
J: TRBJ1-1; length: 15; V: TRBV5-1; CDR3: CASSLAGQGNTEAFF
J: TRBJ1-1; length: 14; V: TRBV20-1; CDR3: CSARGARENTEAFF
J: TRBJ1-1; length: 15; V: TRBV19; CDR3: CASSIDYGTATEAFF
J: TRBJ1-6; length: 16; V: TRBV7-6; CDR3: CASSQTAEGALAPLHF
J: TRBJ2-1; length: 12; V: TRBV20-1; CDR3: CSAPGGTDEQFF
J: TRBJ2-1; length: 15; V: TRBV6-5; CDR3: CASSYRMSSYNEQFF
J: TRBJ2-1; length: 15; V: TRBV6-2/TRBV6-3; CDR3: CASSYSGTRSYEQFF
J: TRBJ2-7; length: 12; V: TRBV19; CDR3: CASSIPRGEQYF
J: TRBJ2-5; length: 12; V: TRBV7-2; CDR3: CASSLVYETQYF
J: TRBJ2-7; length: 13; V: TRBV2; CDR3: CASSELDSRQQYF
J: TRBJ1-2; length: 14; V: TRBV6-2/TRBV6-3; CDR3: CASSYLGANYGYTF
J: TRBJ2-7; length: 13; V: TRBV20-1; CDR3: CSASKGEPYEQYF
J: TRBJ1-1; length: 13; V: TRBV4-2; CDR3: CASKEGSNTEAFF
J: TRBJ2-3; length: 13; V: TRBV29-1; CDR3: CSVPSPGTDTQYF
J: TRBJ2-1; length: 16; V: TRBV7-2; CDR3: CASSILAGGTYNEQFF